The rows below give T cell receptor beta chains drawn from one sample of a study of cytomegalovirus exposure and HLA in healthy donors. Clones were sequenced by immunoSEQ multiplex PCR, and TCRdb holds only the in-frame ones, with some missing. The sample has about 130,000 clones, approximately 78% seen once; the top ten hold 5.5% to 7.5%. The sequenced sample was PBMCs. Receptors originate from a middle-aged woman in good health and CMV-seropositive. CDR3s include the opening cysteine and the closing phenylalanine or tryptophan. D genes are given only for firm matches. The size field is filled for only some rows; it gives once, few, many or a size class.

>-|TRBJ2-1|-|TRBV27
TGTGCCAGCAGTCACGGCATCACTAGCAGCAGAAGCTCCTACAATGAGCAGTTCTTC
CASSHGITSSRSSYNEQFF
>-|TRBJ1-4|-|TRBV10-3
TGTGCCTGTGGGGGGGAACGGCGGGAAAAACTGTTTTTT
CACGGERREKLFF
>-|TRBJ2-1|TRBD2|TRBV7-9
TGTGCCAGCAGCTCGGGACTAGCGGGAGCCCGGTCGTATGAGCAGTTCTTC
CASSSGLAGARSYEQFF
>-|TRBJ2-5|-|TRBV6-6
TGTGCCAGCAGTTACTCGAGGGTTGTGGAGACCCAGTACTTC
CASSYSRVVETQYF
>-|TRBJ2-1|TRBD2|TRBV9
TGTGCCAGCAGCGCCCCTCTAGCGGGGGGGGACAATGAGCAGTTCTTC
CASSAPLAGGDNEQFF
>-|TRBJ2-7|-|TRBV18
TGTGCCAGCTCACCCGAACCAGGGTCCTACGAGCAGTACTTC
CASSPEPGSYEQYF
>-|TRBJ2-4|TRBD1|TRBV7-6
TGTGCCAGCAGCTTAGGCCCAGGGGGCCTGGCCAAAAACATTCAGTACTTC
CASSLGPGGLAKNIQYF
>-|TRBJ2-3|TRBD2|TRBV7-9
TGTGCCAGCAGCTCCCTTGGACCTACTAGCGGTGCTAGCACAGATACGCAGTATTTT
CASSSLGPTSGASTDTQYF
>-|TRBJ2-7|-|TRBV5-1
TGCGCCAGCAGCTTGGAATCCCGAGGGGGCTCCTACGAGCAGTACTTC
CASSLESRGGSYEQYF
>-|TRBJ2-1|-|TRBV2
TGTGCCAGCAGTGGAGGGGGAAGCTCCTACAATGAGCAGTTCTTC
CASSGGGSSYNEQFF
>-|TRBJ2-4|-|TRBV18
TGTGCCAGCTCTCCCGAAAACATTCAGTACTTC
CASSPENIQYF
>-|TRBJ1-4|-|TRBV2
TGTGCCAGCAGCCCGATGGAGGGGTTTTTGGAAAAACTGTTTTTT
CASSPMEGFLEKLFF
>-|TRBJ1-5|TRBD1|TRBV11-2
TGTGCCAGCAGCTTAGATCGGACAGGGGGGAATCAGCCCCAGCATTTT
CASSLDRTGGNQPQHF
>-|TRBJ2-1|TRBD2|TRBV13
TGTGCCAGCAGCTTAGTTCTAGCGGGAGTCTACAATGAGCAGTTCTTC
CASSLVLAGVYNEQFF
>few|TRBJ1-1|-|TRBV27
TGTGCCAGCAGTTTATATTCAGGGCTCATGAACACTGAAGCTTTCTTT
CASSLYSGLMNTEAFF
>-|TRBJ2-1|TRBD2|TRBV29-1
TGCAGCGTCTATGATAGCGGGGGGGAACACAATGAGCAGTTCTTC
CSVYDSGGEHNEQFF
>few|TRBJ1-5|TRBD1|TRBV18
TGTGCCAGCTCACCGGAACAGGGGGCACAGCCCCAGCATTTT
CASSPEQGAQPQHF
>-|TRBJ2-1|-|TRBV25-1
TGTGCCAGCTCCCTCCCCGGCTACAATGAGCAGTTCTTC
CASSLPGYNEQFF
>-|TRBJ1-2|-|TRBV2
TGTGCCAGCAGTGAATCAGGGAACTATGGCTACACCTTC
CASSESGNYGYTF
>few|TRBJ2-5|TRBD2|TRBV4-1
TGCGCCAGCCGGACGACTAGCGGGGGCCCCCGTGGGGAGACCCAGTACTTC
CASRTTSGGPRGETQYF
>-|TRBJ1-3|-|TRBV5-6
TGTGCCAGCAGCTTGTGGTTTAGCTCTGGAAACACCATATATTTT
CASSLWFSSGNTIYF
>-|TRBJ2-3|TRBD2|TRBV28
TGTGCCAGCAGTTTCCCACTAGCGGGAGCCACAGATACGCAGTATTTT
CASSFPLAGATDTQYF
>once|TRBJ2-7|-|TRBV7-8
TGTGCCAGCAGGGGGGCGGGAGTTTACGAGCAGTACTTC
CASRGAGVYEQYF
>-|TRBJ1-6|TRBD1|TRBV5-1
TGCGCCAGCAGCTCGCCGGGACAGGGGACACCCCTCCACTTT
CASSSPGQGTPLHF
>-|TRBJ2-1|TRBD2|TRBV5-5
TGTGCCAGCAGCTTTACTAGCGGTGAGCAGTTCTTC
CASSFTSGEQFF
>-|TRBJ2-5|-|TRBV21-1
TGTGCCAGCAGCCCGAATTCCCCCAGGGCAGAGACCCAGTACTTC
CASSPNSPRAETQYF
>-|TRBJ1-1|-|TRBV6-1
TGTGCCAGCGCAGGACCGGGGACTGAAGCTTTCTTT
CASAGPGTEAFF
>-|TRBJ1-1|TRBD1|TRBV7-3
TGTGCCAGCAGCTTTACAGGGGTGAACACTGAAGCTTTCTTT
CASSFTGVNTEAFF
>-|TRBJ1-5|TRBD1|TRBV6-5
TGTGCCAGCAGCGAGGGGGCCATGGGCAATCAGCCCCAGCATTTT
CASSEGAMGNQPQHF
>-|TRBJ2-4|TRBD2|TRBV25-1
TGTGCCAGCAGTGAAGGAGCGGGGGGGTCGATGGGGAACATTCAGTACTTC
CASSEGAGGSMGNIQYF
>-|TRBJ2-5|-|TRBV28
TGTGCCAGCAGCAACCAAGAGACCCAGTACTTC
CASSNQETQYF
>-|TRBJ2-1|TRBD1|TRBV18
TGTGCCAGCTCACAATTAATTGGACAGGGCTTGGTGAATGAGCAGTTCTTC
CASSQLIGQGLVNEQFF
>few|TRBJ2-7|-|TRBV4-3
TGCGCCAGCAGCCAAGCGGTAGTGCCCGGGAGCTACGAGCAGTACTTC
CASSQAVVPGSYEQYF
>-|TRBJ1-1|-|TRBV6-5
TGTGCCAGCAGCCACGCCGCGACTGAAGCTTTCTTT
CASSHAATEAFF
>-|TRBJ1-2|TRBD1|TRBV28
TGTGCCAGCAGCGAAGGGACAGCAAACTATGGCTACACCTTC
CASSEGTANYGYTF
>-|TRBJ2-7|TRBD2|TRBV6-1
TGTGCCAGCAGTGGGGGGGAGGGGTGGGGCGAGCAGTACTTC
CASSGGEGWGEQYF
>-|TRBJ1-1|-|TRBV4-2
TGTGCCAGCAGCCACCCAACATTGAACACTGAAGCTTTCTTT
CASSHPTLNTEAFF
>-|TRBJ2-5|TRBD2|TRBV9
TGTGCCAGCAGCGGTGGGGGACTGGGGAACACTAATGTTCAGCGGGGCCAAGAGACCCAGTACTTC
CASSGGGLGNTNVQRGQETQYF
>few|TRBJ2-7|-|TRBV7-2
TGTGCCAGCAGCTCGAGCTCCTACGAGCAGTACTTC
CASSSSSYEQYF
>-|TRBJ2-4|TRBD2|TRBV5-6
TGTGCCAGCAGCTTGGAGGCTAGCGGGAGGAGGGACATTCAGTACTTC
CASSLEASGRRDIQYF
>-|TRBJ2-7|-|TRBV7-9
TGTGCCAGCAGCTTAGAAGTCGGACATAACTACGAGCAGTACTTC
CASSLEVGHNYEQYF
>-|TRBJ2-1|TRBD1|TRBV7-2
TGTGCCAGCAGCTTAGAGGACAGGGGGAAACGCAATGAGCAGTTCTTC
CASSLEDRGKRNEQFF